What follows describes a single T cell receptor beta chain. Its matching antigen is unknown. The data stem from a study of cytomegalovirus exposure and HLA in healthy donors. The PCR used 60 Vbeta and 13 Jbeta primers. TCRdb's table, derived via immunoSEQ multiplex PCR, lists solely in-frame clones and lacks some. Of under 50,000 clones listed, around three quarters were seen once; the top ten hold 5.5% to 7%. The V end was cut by 0 bases, the J end by 6 bases, with 9 bases between. This CDR3 has 14 amino acids. From germline, CDR1 is SGHVS and CDR2 FNYEAQ. Study observations and caveats: According to reports, the classifier identified cytomegalovirus status with high specificity and sensitivity.

V and J are TRBV7-6 and TRBJ2-1; weak D call: TRBD1 (6 bases). This sequence originates from a man younger than 45 in good health and CMV-seronegative. The sample consisted of PBMCs. CDR3 DNA: TGTGCCAGCAGCTTAGCGGGGGCTCGCAATGAGCAGTTCTTC. Translated: CASSLAGARNEQFF. The variable domain in full, with the rest retrieved from reference TRBV7-6 and TRBJ2-1, is GAGVSQSPRYKVTKRGQDVALRCDPISGHVSLYWYRQALGQGPEFLTYFNYEAQQDKSGLPNDRFSAERPEGSISTLTIQRTEQRDSAMYRCASSLAGARNEQFFGPGTRLTVL.